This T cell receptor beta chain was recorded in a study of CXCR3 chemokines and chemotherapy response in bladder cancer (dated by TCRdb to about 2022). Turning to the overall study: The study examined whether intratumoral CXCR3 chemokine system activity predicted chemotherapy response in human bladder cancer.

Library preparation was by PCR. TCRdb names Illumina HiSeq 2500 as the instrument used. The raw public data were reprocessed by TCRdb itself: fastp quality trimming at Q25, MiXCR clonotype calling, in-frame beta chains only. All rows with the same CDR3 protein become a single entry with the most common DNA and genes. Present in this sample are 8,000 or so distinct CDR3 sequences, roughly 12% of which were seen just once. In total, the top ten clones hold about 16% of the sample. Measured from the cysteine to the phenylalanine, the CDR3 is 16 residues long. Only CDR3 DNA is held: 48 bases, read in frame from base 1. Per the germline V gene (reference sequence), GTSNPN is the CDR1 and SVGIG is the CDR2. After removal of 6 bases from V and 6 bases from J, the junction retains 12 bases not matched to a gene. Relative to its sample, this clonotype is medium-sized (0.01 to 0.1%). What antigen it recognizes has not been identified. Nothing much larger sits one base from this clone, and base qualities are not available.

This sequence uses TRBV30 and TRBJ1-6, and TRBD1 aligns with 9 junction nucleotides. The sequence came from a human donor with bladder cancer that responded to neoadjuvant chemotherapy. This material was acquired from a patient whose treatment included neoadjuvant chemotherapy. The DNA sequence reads TGTGCCTGCCCCGTAGGGGGACAGGGTTTTAATTCACCCCTCCACTTT. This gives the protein CACPVGGQGFNSPLHF.